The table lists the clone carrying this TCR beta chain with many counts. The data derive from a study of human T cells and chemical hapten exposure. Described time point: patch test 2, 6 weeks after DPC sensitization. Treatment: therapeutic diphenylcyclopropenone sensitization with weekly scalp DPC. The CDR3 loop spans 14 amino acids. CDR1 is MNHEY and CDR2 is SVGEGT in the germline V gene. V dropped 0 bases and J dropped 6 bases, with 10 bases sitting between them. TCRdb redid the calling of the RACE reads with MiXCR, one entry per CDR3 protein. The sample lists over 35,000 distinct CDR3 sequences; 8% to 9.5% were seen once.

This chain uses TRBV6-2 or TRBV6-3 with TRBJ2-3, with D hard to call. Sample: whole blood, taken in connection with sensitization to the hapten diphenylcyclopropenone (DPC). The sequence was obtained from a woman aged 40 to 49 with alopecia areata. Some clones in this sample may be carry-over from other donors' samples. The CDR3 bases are TGTGCCAGCAGTTACTCGATCGGCCTGGATACGCAGTATTTT. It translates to CASSYSIGLDTQYF.